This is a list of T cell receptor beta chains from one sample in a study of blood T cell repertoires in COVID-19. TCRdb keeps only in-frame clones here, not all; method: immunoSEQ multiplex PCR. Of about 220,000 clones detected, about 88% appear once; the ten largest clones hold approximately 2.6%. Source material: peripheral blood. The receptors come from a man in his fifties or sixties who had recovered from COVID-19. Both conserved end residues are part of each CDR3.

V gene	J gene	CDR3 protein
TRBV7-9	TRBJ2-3	CASSLLRQGSDTQYF
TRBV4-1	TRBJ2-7	CASSLTSGNSYEQYF
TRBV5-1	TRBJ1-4	CASSPRQGTAEKLFF
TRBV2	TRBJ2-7	CASSEQGNYYEQYF
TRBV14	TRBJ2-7	CASSQGSGGEYEQYF
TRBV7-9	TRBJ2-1	CASSSPGQGPHNEQFF
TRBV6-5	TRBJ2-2	CASSYSGRTGELFF
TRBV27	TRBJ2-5	CASSKGLAGVETQYF
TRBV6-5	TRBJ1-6	CASTYLTGESPLHF
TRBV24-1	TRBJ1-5	CATSDGLEYNQPQHF
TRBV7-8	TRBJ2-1	CASSPPVASEQFF
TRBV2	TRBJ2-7	CASSRSGTGSYEQYF
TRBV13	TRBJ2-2	CASEKTGELFF
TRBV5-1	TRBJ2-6	CASSLGGTGANVLTF